The 22 T cell receptor beta chains listed next were all sequenced from one sample in a study of blood T cell repertoires in COVID-19. Generated by immunoSEQ multiplex PCR, the TCRdb table keeps only in-frame clones and is missing some. In the table there are roughly 250,000 clones, around 90% of which are singletons. Sample: peripheral blood. The receptor source for this set is a man younger than 40 with COVID-19, enrolled during active disease.

V gene TRBV7-9 combines with J gene TRBJ1-6; 7 positions match TRBD1. The V gene end was trimmed by 5 bases and the J gene end by 7 bases; junction bases not matched to a gene: 5. Germline assignment: CDR1 SEHNR and CDR2 FQNEAQ (reference sequence). The CDR3 totals 14 residues. CDR3 DNA: TGTGCCAGCAGCCCCGGGACAGAGAATTCACCCCTCCACTTT. Encoded protein: CASSPGTENSPLHF. The full variable domain, its missing parts supplied by reference TRBV7-9 and TRBJ1-6, is DTGVSQNPRHKITKRGQNVTFRCDPISEHNRLYWYRQTLGQGPEFLTYFQNEAQLEKSRLLSDRFSAERPKGSFSTLEIQRTEQGDSAMYLCASSPGTENSPLHFGNGTRLTVT.

The chain links TRBV2 to TRBJ2-3; 9 bases agree with TRBD1. Trimming removed 8 bases from V and 5 bases from J; junction bases left unmatched: 5. The V gene's germline CDR1 is SNHLY and CDR2 FYNNEI. CDR3 length: 13 amino acids. The CDR3 DNA sequence: TGTGCCAGCCACAGGGGGCTCGGAGATACGCAGTATTTT. This gives the protein CASHRGLGDTQYF.

The J gene is TRBJ1-4, the V gene TRBV30, with D perhaps TRBD1 (5 bases). V gave up 0 bases and J gave up 4 bases, with 9 bases separating them. CDR3 size: 14 residues. The germline V gene has CDR1 GTSNPN and CDR2 SVGIG (reference sequence). CDR3 protein: CAWSVIQGNEKLFF. CDR3 nucleotide sequence: TGTGCCTGGAGTGTAATTCAGGGTAATGAAAAACTGTTTTTT.

The V gene is TRBV2, the J gene TRBJ1-5, with TRBD1 matching 9 bases. Germline assignment: CDR1 SNHLY and CDR2 FYNNEI. V shed 3 bases and J 3 bases; nucleotides not matched to a gene: 12. This CDR3 is built from 18 residues. The CDR3 nucleotides are TGTGCCAGCAGTGACCCTGGGGCGGGGACAGGGAACAATCAGCCCCAGCATTTT. It specifies CASSDPGAGTGNNQPQHF.

This clone was detected only a few times. CDR3 sequence reads: CASTRTPGNTIYF. In nucleotides, the CDR3 is TGTGCCAGCACTAGAACCCCTGGAAACACCATATATTTT. The chain couples TRBV2 to TRBJ1-3, with no clear D. This CDR3 region has 13 residues. With 7 bases removed from V and 2 bases from J, the gap between germline ends came to 9 bases. From germline, CDR1 is SNHLY and CDR2 FYNNEI.

In nucleotides, the CDR3 is TGTGCCAGCTCACCTCAGGGGGAAAACTATGGCTACACCTTC. It is translated as CASSPQGENYGYTF. This chain joins TRBV18 and TRBJ1-2, with 7 bases matching TRBD1. CDR1 is KGHSH, CDR2 LQKENI, per germline. The CDR3 runs to 14 residues. With 3 bases clipped from V and 2 bases from J, the junction kept 3 bases outside the gene matches.

This clone was seen just once. This chain joins TRBV6-2 or TRBV6-3 and TRBJ1-5; perhaps TRBD1 as D (6 bases). V was pared by 5 bases and J by 0 bases, with 17 bases between. CDR1 MNHEY and CDR2 SVGEGT come from the germline V gene. The CDR3 is 17 amino acids. The CDR3, as DNA: TGTGCCAGCAGTAACGCGCAGGGACACAATAGCAATCAGCCCCAGCATTTT. Translated, it gives CASSNAQGHNSNQPQHF.

The genes are TRBV3-1 (or the pseudogene TRBV3-2) and TRBJ2-3, with 14 bases fitting TRBD2. Germline V gene data show CDR1 as LGHDT and CDR2 as YNNKEL (reference sequence). J was trimmed by 5 bases and V by 3 bases; bases with no gene match: 7. CDR3 length: 17 amino acids. This chain's CDR3 is CASSHAGLAGVEDTQYF. The CDR3 bases are TGTGCCAGCAGCCATGCGGGACTAGCGGGGGTCGAAGATACGCAGTATTTT.

The gene calls are TRBV30 and TRBJ1-1; weak D call: TRBD1 (5 bases). The CDR3 runs to 17 residues. Germline CDR1 and CDR2: GTSNPN and SVGIG (reference sequence). Trimming shortened V by 0 bases and J by 0 bases, and 17 bases separated the two germline ends. The CDR3 DNA sequence: TGTGCCTGGAGTGTAATTCGGGCAGGGCTCATGAACACTGAAGCTTTCTTT. This gives the protein CAWSVIRAGLMNTEAFF.

This rearrangement joins TRBV6-1 to TRBJ1-2; possible D gene TRBD1, 6 bases. With 4 bases removed from V and 4 bases from J, the gap between germline ends came to 19 bases. CDR1 MNHNS and CDR2 SASEGT come from the germline V gene. This CDR3 comprises 16 residues. The CDR3 protein is CASSAPQGRNVYGYTF. CDR3 DNA sequence: TGTGCCAGCAGTGCCCCACAGGGTCGAAACGTCTATGGCTACACCTTC.

This rearrangement joins TRBV18 to TRBJ2-2; D might be TRBD1 (6 bases). The CDR3 extends over 14 amino acids. Trimming cost V 3 bases and J 10 bases, with 15 bases left between them. Germline CDR1 reads KGHSH; CDR2 reads LQKENI. The CDR3 protein is CASSPKQGMEELFF. CDR3 sequence (DNA): TGTGCCAGCTCACCGAAGCAGGGGATGGAGGAGCTGTTTTTT.

This chain links TRBV9 with TRBJ2-6; TRBD2 might be the D (6 bases). Per the germline V gene, CDR1 is SGDLS and CDR2 is YYNGEE. V gave up 7 bases and J gave up 3 bases, with 14 bases separating them. This CDR3 contains 15 residues. Here the CDR3 DNA reads TGTGCCAGCGTAAAGGACTACAGTGGGGCCAACGTCCTGACTTTC. It translates to CASVKDYSGANVLTF.

Only one count was recorded for this clone. The chain recombines TRBV6-5 with TRBJ1-2; TRBD1 agrees at 10 bases. The CDR3 is made up of 15 amino acids. Germline-derived CDR1 and CDR2 are MNHEY and SVGAGI. V was clipped by 5 bases and J by 5 bases; unmatched bases: 8. CDR3 sequence: CASSLTGQGIYGYTF. The CDR3 DNA reads TGTGCCAGCAGTCTAACGGGACAGGGGATATATGGCTACACCTTC.

This clone appeared once. The gene calls are TRBV9 and TRBJ1-1; possibly TRBD1 for D (5 bases). The CDR3 contains 14 residues. Trimming shortened V by 4 bases and J by 0 bases, and 10 bases separated the two germline ends. Germline CDR1 reads SGDLS; CDR2 reads YYNGEE. The chain's CDR3 is CASSSREMNTEAFF. As DNA, the CDR3 is TGTGCCAGCAGCTCCAGGGAAATGAACACTGAAGCTTTCTTT. The full variable domain, completed using reference TRBV9 and TRBJ1-1, is DSGVTQTPKHLITATGQRVTLRCSPRSGDLSVYWYQQSLDQGLQFLIQYYNGEERAKGNILERFSAQQFPDLHSELNLSSLELGDSALYFCASSSREMNTEAFFGQGTRLTVV.

V and J are TRBV18 and TRBJ1-1; D is undetermined. The germline V gene has CDR1 KGHSH and CDR2 LQKENI. V lost 5 bases, J lost 3 bases, and 10 bases lay in between. The CDR3 extends over 13 amino acids. This CDR3 is CASSATGDTEAFF. For the CDR3, the DNA is TGTGCCAGCTCAGCGACCGGGGACACTGAAGCTTTCTTT.

The rearrangement uses TRBV18 and TRBJ1-4; 7 bases are a match to TRBD1. The trim removed 5 bases at V and 4 bases at J, leaving 7 bases unmatched. The CDR3 length is 15 residues. Germline assignment: CDR1 KGHSH and CDR2 LQKENI. The CDR3 DNA follows: TGTGCCAGCTCATCCCTCGGGACAGATAATGAAAAACTGTTTTTT. This codes for CASSSLGTDNEKLFF.

The chain recombines TRBV10-3 with TRBJ1-5, with 7 bases lining up with TRBD1. Losses at the gene ends were 10 bases for V and 5 bases for J; bases not matched to a gene: 8. This CDR3 is 13 amino acids long. Per germline, CDR1 ENHRY and CDR2 SYGVKD. CDR3 nucleotides: TGTGCCACGAAAAGGGGGCTGGATCAGCCCCAGCATTTT. Its protein product is CATKRGLDQPQHF.

This clone was found a few times. V is TRBV7-2 and J is TRBJ1-1; D gene uncertain. V lost 3 bases, J lost 1 base, and 9 bases lay in between. The CDR3 is 14 residues long. Germline values: CDR1 SGHTA, CDR2 FQGNSA. For the CDR3, the DNA is TGTGCCAGCAGCTTTCGACACCCGAACACTGAAGCTTTCTTT. Amino acid sequence: CASSFRHPNTEAFF.

The chain uses TRBV9 and TRBJ2-2, with D maybe TRBD2 (5 bases). Germline V gene sequence: CDR1 SGDLS, CDR2 YYNGEE. V was trimmed by 0 bases and J by 4 bases, leaving 10 bases between them. The length of the CDR3 is 15 residues. The CDR3: CASSVVGASTGELFF. The DNA for the CDR3 is TGTGCCAGCAGCGTAGTGGGAGCCAGCACCGGGGAGCTGTTTTTT. Variable domain in full (rest from reference TRBV9 and TRBJ2-2): DSGVTQTPKHLITATGQRVTLRCSPRSGDLSVYWYQQSLDQGLQFLIQYYNGEERAKGNILERFSAQQFPDLHSELNLSSLELGDSALYFCASSVVGASTGELFFGEGSRLTVL.

The chain carries TRBV5-6 and TRBJ2-7; D gene uncertain. Germline assignment: CDR1 SGHDT and CDR2 YYEEEE. CDR3 length: 11 amino acids. Trimming took 4 bases from V and 4 from J, leaving 6 bases between them. CDR3 residues: CASSQQYEQYF. The CDR3 bases are TGTGCCAGCAGCCAACAATACGAGCAGTACTTC. The variable domain in full, with the rest retrieved from reference TRBV5-6 and TRBJ2-7, is DAGVTQSPTHLIKTRGQQVTLRCSPKSGHDTVSWYQQALGQGPQFIFQYYEEEERQRGNFPDRFSGHQFPNYSSELNVNALLLGDSALYLCASSQQYEQYFGPGTRLTVT.

CDR3: CASALGLQDTEAFF. The DNA of the CDR3 is TGTGCCAGCGCATTGGGACTTCAAGACACTGAAGCTTTCTTT. This chain joins TRBV27 and TRBJ1-1; the D gene is possibly TRBD1 (5 bases). Trimming cost V 8 bases and J 3 bases, with 16 bases left between them. This CDR3 region has 14 residues. Per germline, CDR1 MNHEY and CDR2 SMNVEV (reference sequence).

This clone came up once. This sequence joins TRBV5-4 and TRBJ2-7, with 9 nucleotides matching TRBD1. V shed 6 bases, J shed 6 bases, and the junction held 7 bases outside the gene matches. From germline, CDR1 is SGHNT and CDR2 YYREEE (reference sequence). This CDR3 is 13 amino acids long. CDR3 nucleotide sequence: TGTGCCAGCACCCCAGGACAGGGGTTCGAGCAGTACTTC. It encodes CASTPGQGFEQYF.